This TCR beta chain stems from a study of T cells in Graves' hyperthyroidism and ophthalmopathy. General observations from the study: Blood held most thyroid clonotypes expanded above 0.001 frequency.

Amplified TCR beta CDR3 regions derived from RNA transcripts. HTBI primers drove first-round RT-PCR of the TCR CDR3. Via MiXCR, TCRdb re-called the multiplex PCR reads, giving one row per CDR3 protein. The sample contains nearly 750,000 distinct CDR3 sequences, 30% to 40% of which appear only once. This clonotype was seen more than once but under ten times. Its antigen is currently unknown. Exclusion of a patient resulted from uncontrolled infection, other autoimmune disease, pregnancy or lactation. Sequencing used blood. This TCR derives from a woman in her thirties or forties with Graves' hyperthyroidism.

Here the CDR3 reads CASSESTGGTEAFF. CDR3 in DNA: TGTGCCAGCAGTGAATCGACAGGAGGGACTGAAGCTTTCTTT. This chain connects TRBV6-1 to TRBJ1-1; D perhaps matches TRBD1 (6 bases). CDR1 and CDR2 from the germline V gene are MNHNS and SASEGT. This CDR3 has 14 amino acids. Trimming took off 2 bases at V and 5 bases at J, with 12 bases between the two ends.